The 5 T cell receptor beta chains below come from one sample, sequenced in a study of spatial heterogeneity in lung cancer. Specified time point: sample taken at primary tumor resection. Whole RNA, which was extracted from tumor, nontumor lung tissue or frozen PBMC, was sequenced without any cell sorting. TCRdb re-called the 5' RACE reads with MiXCR, one entry per CDR3 protein. The sample contains some 47,000 distinct CDR3 sequences, 6% to 9% of which appear only once. Sequenced material: PBMCs, taken at surgery. The source is a female donor with early-stage non-small cell lung cancer.

This clonotype came up many times. The J gene is TRBJ1-1, the V gene TRBV29-1; D unresolved. This CDR3 contains 11 residues. Germline-derived CDR1 and CDR2 are SQVTM and ANQGSEA. Trimming stripped 7 bases from V and 8 bases from J, with 14 bases between. For the CDR3, the DNA is TGCAGCGCCGCCCCCGGGCGGGAAGCTTTCTTT. Amino acid sequence: CSAAPGREAFF.

This clonotype was seen at least ten times. The CDR3 DNA is TGCGCCAGCAGCTTGGGAGGGGGCCAGCCCCAGCATTTT. Its translation is CASSLGGGQPQHF. The chain couples TRBV5-1 to TRBJ1-5, with 7 bases that match TRBD1. The CDR3 loop spans 13 amino acids. V gave up 0 bases and J gave up 7 bases; unmatched junction bases: 1. Germline loops: CDR1 SGHRS, CDR2 YFSETQ.

This clonotype was counted many times. The chain links TRBV29-1 to TRBJ2-3; TRBD2 aligns across 7 bases. CDR1 SQVTM and CDR2 ANQGSEA come from the germline V gene. With 7 bases clipped from V and 0 bases from J, the junction kept 7 bases outside the gene matches. CDR3 length: 14 amino acids. The CDR3 DNA sequence: TGCAGCGGGAGGAGCGGGGTTAGCACAGATACGCAGTATTTT. It yields the protein CSGRSGVSTDTQYF.

The genes are TRBV19 and TRBJ2-7; the D gene is possibly TRBD1 (6 bases). Looked up from germline, CDR1 is LNHDA and CDR2 is SQIVND (reference sequence). V was clipped by 9 bases and J by 3 bases, with 12 bases between them. The CDR3 contains 12 residues. In DNA form, the CDR3 reads TGTGCCAGCACGGGACAATACTACGAGCAGTACTTC. Translated: CASTGQYYEQYF.

This clonotype was recorded at least ten times. J is TRBJ1-4 and V is TRBV7-3; D remains unclear. Germline V gene lookup returns CDR1 SGHTA and CDR2 FQGTGA. The V end lost 3 bases, the J end lost 0 bases, and 11 bases lay between the germline ends. CDR3 size: 16 residues. In DNA, the CDR3 is TGTGCCAGCAGCTTTCGAGGGTTAGCAACTAATGAAAAACTGTTTTTT. Its protein product is CASSFRGLATNEKLFF.